These 28 T cell receptor beta chains were sequenced from one sample in a study of cytomegalovirus exposure and HLA in healthy donors. Both 60 Vbeta primers and 13 Jbeta primers went into the PCR. This table comes from immunoSEQ multiplex PCR, and its TCRdb copy is limited to in-frame clones, with some not included. The sample lists roughly 48,000 clones; around 70% were seen once. The specimen was PBMCs. These receptor sequences come from a young man in good health and CMV-seronegative.

This sequence joins TRBV7-8 and TRBJ1-6, with unresolved D. Germline assignment: CDR1 SGHVS and CDR2 FQNEAQ. The CDR3 extends over 15 amino acids. The V end lost 1 base, the J end lost 6 bases, and 10 bases lay between the germline ends. The CDR3 DNA reads TGTGCCAGCAGCTTAGTAACTAGTGGTAATTCACCCCTCCACTTT. Its protein is CASSLVTSGNSPLHF. The full variable domain, completed using reference TRBV7-8 and TRBJ1-6, is GAGVSQSPRYKVAKRGQDVALRCDPISGHVSLFWYQQALGQGPEFLTYFQNEAQLDKSGLPSDRFFAERPEGSVSTLKIQRTQQEDSAVYLCASSLVTSGNSPLHFGNGTRLTVT.

The chain couples TRBV5-4 to TRBJ2-7, with 7 bases matching TRBD1. Trimming took 2 bases from V and 0 from J; bases not matched to a gene: 5. This CDR3 comprises 15 residues. Germline V gene lookup returns CDR1 SGHNT and CDR2 YYREEE (reference sequence). The DNA of the CDR3 is TGTGCCAGCAGCTTCGGGACAGCGAACTCCTACGAGCAGTACTTC. Amino acid sequence: CASSFGTANSYEQYF.

The chain couples TRBV28 to TRBJ2-5; 8 bases are a match to TRBD2. Trimming at V came to 6 bases and at J to 5 bases, leaving 11 bases not matched to a gene. This CDR3 region has 15 residues. Germline assignment: CDR1 MDHEN and CDR2 SYDVKM. CDR3: CASSKPREGGETQYF. The CDR3 nucleotides read TGTGCCAGCAGCAAACCCCGGGAGGGAGGGGAGACCCAGTACTTC.

This clone was seen more than once but under ten times. CDR3 residues: CASSQDFGSRETQYF. Here the CDR3 DNA reads TGCGCCAGCAGCCAAGATTTTGGCAGCAGGGAGACCCAGTACTTC. This chain connects TRBV4-3 to TRBJ2-5; D gene unclear. Germline CDR1 LGHNA, CDR2 YSLEER. This CDR3 comprises 15 residues. V was pared by 0 bases and J by 5 bases, with 13 bases between.

This clone has just one count. This chain connects TRBV2 to TRBJ2-2, with a possible D match to TRBD1 (6 bases). The V gene lost 6 bases and the J gene lost 4 bases, with 12 bases spanning the gap. Germline CDR1 SNHLY, CDR2 FYNNEI. The CDR3 extends over 14 amino acids. CDR3 DNA sequence: TGTGCCAGCAGCCAAGGACAGCTCACCGGGGAGCTGTTTTTT. This sequence encodes CASSQGQLTGELFF.

In this sample, this clone turned up once. J is TRBJ1-4 and V is TRBV2; the D is unclear. In germline, CDR1 is SNHLY, CDR2 FYNNEI. CDR3 size: 15 residues. V was pared by 4 bases and J by 0 bases, with 9 bases between. The DNA for the CDR3 is TGTGCCAGCAGTGGTGCCCCAGCAACTAATGAAAAACTGTTTTTT. This encodes CASSGAPATNEKLFF.

The chain carries TRBV18 and TRBJ1-1, with 8 bases matching TRBD1. CDR1 is KGHSH, CDR2 LQKENI, per germline. V shed 5 bases, J shed 2 bases, and the junction held 7 bases outside the gene matches. CDR3 size: 15 residues. DNA for the CDR3: TGTGCCAGCTCAAAAGGACAGGGCTACAACACTGAAGCTTTCTTT. This sequence encodes CASSKGQGYNTEAFF.

This sequence joins TRBV5-1 and TRBJ2-1; TRBD2 matches at 14 bases. Germline CDR1 reads SGHRS; CDR2 reads YFSETQ. V was pared by 0 bases and J by 7 bases, with 6 bases of the junction left unmatched. The CDR3 spans 17 residues. The CDR3 DNA sequence: TGCGCCAGCAGCTTGGCAAGACTAGCGGGGGGGGTAAATGAGCAGTTCTTC. This sequence encodes CASSLARLAGGVNEQFF.

V usage is TRBV28 and J usage is TRBJ1-2; 8 bases map to TRBD1. CDR3 size: 14 residues. The V and J ends lost 7 bases and 4 bases, in that order; junction bases with no gene match: 8. Germline CDR1 and CDR2: MDHEN and SYDVKM. In DNA, the CDR3 is TGTGCCAGCACCCCCCAGGGGGCGATCTATGGCTACACCTTC. Protein: CASTPQGAIYGYTF.

The gene calls are TRBV6-5 and TRBJ2-1; the match to TRBD2 covers 12 bases. There are 15 residues in the CDR3. Germline V lookup: CDR1 MNHEY, CDR2 SVGAGI. J lost 6 bases, V lost 2 bases, and 2 bases had no gene match. The CDR3 loop reads CASSYGLAGLNEQFF. The CDR3 region has the DNA TGTGCCAGCAGTTACGGACTAGCGGGACTCAATGAGCAGTTCTTC.

The CDR3 is CSVEGHSGYTF. CDR3 nucleotides: TGCAGCGTTGAAGGACACTCTGGCTACACCTTC. The chain joins TRBV29-1 to TRBJ1-2; D remains unclear. This CDR3 has 11 residues. Per germline, CDR1 SQVTM and CDR2 ANQGSEA. V was shortened by 1 base and J by 7 bases, with 7 bases between the two germline ends.

The chain recombines TRBV5-1 with TRBJ2-7; 8 bases are shared with TRBD1. This CDR3 has 15 amino acids. Germline V gene data show CDR1 as SGHRS and CDR2 as YFSETQ. Trimming took 4 bases from V and 4 from J; bases not matched to a gene: 10. The CDR3, as DNA: TGCGCCAGCAGCCCCCAGGGGGCGGACCGGTACGAGCAGTACTTC. Translating gives CASSPQGADRYEQYF.

This clone was detected once. The chain couples TRBV6-5 to TRBJ1-2, with 7 positions matching TRBD1. Germline values: CDR1 MNHEY, CDR2 SVGAGI. Losses at the gene ends were 0 bases for V and 8 bases for J; bases not matched to a gene: 6. The CDR3 consists of 14 residues. The CDR3 bases are TGTGCCAGCAGTTACTCATGGGACAGCTACGGCTACACCTTC. Its protein is CASSYSWDSYGYTF.

The rearrangement links TRBV5-6 to TRBJ1-6; D is perhaps TRBD1 (5 bases). From germline, CDR1 is SGHDT and CDR2 YYEEEE. The V and J ends lost 0 bases and 10 bases respectively, with 11 bases between them. CDR3 length: 14 residues. The CDR3 DNA sequence: TGTGCCAGCAGCTTGGGACAGCCCGAATCACCCCTCCACTTT. The encoded protein is CASSLGQPESPLHF.

The CDR3 coding sequence is TGTGCCAGCAGTTATCCCGGGCGGGCCAACGAGCAGTACTTC. It specifies CASSYPGRANEQYF. V is TRBV6-5 and J is TRBJ2-7, with D possibly being TRBD2 (5 bases). V was cut by 3 bases and J by 5 bases, with 14 bases left in between. This CDR3 comprises 14 residues. The germline V gene has CDR1 MNHEY and CDR2 SVGAGI.

The chain is built from TRBV5-1 and TRBJ2-7; D may be TRBD1 (6 bases). The CDR3 runs 14 residues. Trimming took off 0 bases at V and 2 bases at J, with 9 bases between the two ends. The germline V gene has CDR1 SGHRS and CDR2 YFSETQ. The CDR3 region is CASSLAGQTYEQYF. In DNA form, the CDR3 reads TGCGCCAGCAGCTTGGCAGGACAGACCTACGAGCAGTACTTC.

The chain links TRBV25-1 to TRBJ2-7, with 7 bases aligning to TRBD1. The CDR3 has 12 residues. V lost 5 bases to trimming and J lost 3 bases; unmatched junction nucleotides: 1. From germline, CDR1 is MGHDK and CDR2 SYGVNS. CDR3 sequence reads: CASSQGVYEQYF. The CDR3 DNA follows: TGTGCCAGCAGTCAGGGGGTCTACGAGCAGTACTTC.

For the CDR3, the DNA is TGTGCCAGCAGCCCCCCGGGAGGGGTGAACACTGAAGCTTTCTTT. It translates to CASSPPGGVNTEAFF. This chain links TRBV7-9 with TRBJ1-1; tentatively, D is TRBD1 (5 bases). This CDR3 contains 15 residues. The germline gives CDR1 SEHNR, CDR2 FQNEAQ (reference sequence). V lost 5 bases and J 0 bases, leaving 13 bases between the germline ends.

This clone has a handful of counts. V usage is TRBV28 and J usage is TRBJ2-2; 9 bases map to TRBD2. Germline V gives CDR1 MDHEN, CDR2 SYDVKM. The CDR3 runs to 17 residues. Losses at the gene ends were 5 bases for V and 5 bases for J; bases not matched to a gene: 12. The CDR3 coding sequence is TGTGCCAGCAGTCCCTCCGCGGGAGGGCGGTGGACCGGGGAGCTGTTTTTT. Residues: CASSPSAGGRWTGELFF.

This chain joins TRBV29-1 and TRBJ2-4, with 10 bases lining up with TRBD2. With 4 bases clipped from V and 0 bases from J, the junction kept 9 bases outside the gene matches. Germline CDR1 is SQVTM and CDR2 is ANQGSEA. The CDR3 sequence is 17 residues long. CDR3 sequence reads: CSVVASGRRLAKNIQYF. CDR3 DNA sequence: TGCAGCGTTGTCGCTAGCGGGAGACGTCTAGCCAAAAACATTCAGTACTTC.

The chain recombines TRBV11-2 with TRBJ2-7; D is perhaps TRBD1 (7 bases). This CDR3 is 16 amino acids long. V was trimmed by 1 base and J by 4 bases, leaving 17 bases between them. Germline CDR1 SGHAT, CDR2 FQNNGV. CDR3 region: CASSLVFAGTEYEQYF. CDR3 bases: TGTGCCAGCAGCTTAGTGTTTGCGGGGACAGAATACGAGCAGTACTTC.

The chain carries TRBV13 and TRBJ1-5; tentative D call: TRBD1 (6 bases). The CDR3 runs 14 residues. CDR1 is PRHDT and CDR2 is FYEKMQ in the germline V gene (reference sequence). The V end was cut by 3 bases, the J end by 4 bases, with 10 bases between. The CDR3 DNA is TGTGCCAGCAGCTTTCAGGGACAAAATCAGCCCCAGCATTTT. It encodes CASSFQGQNQPQHF.

This chain uses TRBV10-1 with TRBJ2-1; D unresolved. Germline V gene lookup returns CDR1 WNHNN and CDR2 SYGVQD (reference sequence). The V end was cut by 8 bases, the J end by 6 bases, with 11 bases between. The CDR3 loop spans 12 amino acids. CDR3 sequence (DNA): TGCGCCAGCGGCTCCGTACGCAATGAGCAGTTCTTC. It encodes CASGSVRNEQFF.

This rearrangement joins TRBV15 to TRBJ1-2, with TRBD1 matching over 9 bases. Looked up from germline, CDR1 is LNHNV and CDR2 is YYDKDF (reference sequence). The CDR3 loop spans 16 amino acids. J was trimmed by 8 bases and V by 4 bases; bases with no gene match: 14. The CDR3, as DNA: TGTGCCACCAGCACACCAGAGCGGACAGGGGAGGAGGGCTACACCTTC. Translating it yields CATSTPERTGEEGYTF.

The chain combines TRBV28 with TRBJ2-1; a weak D match, TRBD1 (5 bases). Germline-derived CDR1 and CDR2 are MDHEN and SYDVKM. The CDR3 has 14 residues. Trimming left V 5 bases short and J 0 bases short, with 8 bases between. CDR3 DNA sequence: TGTGCCAGCAGTCCCAGGGACTCCTACAATGAGCAGTTCTTC. Translating it yields CASSPRDSYNEQFF.

J is TRBJ2-2 and V is TRBV4-1; D is unresolved. CDR1 and CDR2 (germline): MGHRA, YSYEKL. CDR3 size: 14 residues. With 4 bases removed from V and 7 bases from J, the gap between germline ends came to 13 bases. The CDR3 coding sequence is TGCGCCAGCAGCCGAGAGAGTAATAGCGGGGAGCTGTTTTTT. It yields the protein CASSRESNSGELFF.

This CDR3 reads CASSLVGASAYEQYF. The CDR3 DNA reads as TGCGCCAGCAGCTTGGTTGGGGCCTCGGCGTACGAGCAGTACTTC. The genes are TRBV5-1 and TRBJ2-7, with D perhaps matching TRBD1 (5 bases). Germline V gene lookup returns CDR1 SGHRS and CDR2 YFSETQ. Trimming took 0 bases from V and 4 from J, leaving 14 bases between them. The CDR3 runs to 15 residues.

The chain recombines TRBV5-1 with TRBJ2-1; D is unresolved. Germline loops: CDR1 SGHRS, CDR2 YFSETQ. This CDR3 region has 15 residues. The ends were cut back, 4 bases at V and 4 bases at J, with 15 bases in the middle. The CDR3 loop is CASSPVGQSYNEQFF. For the CDR3, the DNA is TGCGCCAGCAGCCCCGTTGGGCAGTCTTACAATGAGCAGTTCTTC.